The 6 T cell receptor beta chains in this list originate from one sample, sequenced in a study of T cells in Graves' hyperthyroidism and ophthalmopathy. RNA transcripts served as the template for amplifying TCR beta CDR3 regions. The HTBI set primed first-round TCR CDR3 RT-PCR. TCRdb passed the multiplex PCR reads through MiXCR, listing each CDR3 protein once. The sample contains approximately 700,000 distinct CDR3 sequences, 16% of which appear only once. Sequencing was done on a sample of blood. The receptors here all came from a man between 18 and 29 years old with Graves' hyperthyroidism.

Only a few counts were recorded for this clonotype. J is TRBJ2-1 and V is TRBV20-1; 8 bases agree with TRBD1. CDR1 DFQATT and CDR2 SNEGSKA come from the germline V gene (reference sequence). V shed 7 bases and J 3 bases; nucleotides not matched to a gene: 14. The CDR3 consists of 16 residues. CDR3 sequence (DNA): TGCAGTGTTCCGGACAGGGTCCGGGGGATCTACAATGAGCAGTTCTTC. Encoded protein: CSVPDRVRGIYNEQFF.

This clonotype was seen repeatedly, ten times or more. The rearrangement links TRBV12-3 or TRBV12-4 to TRBJ2-7, with 15 nucleotides matching TRBD2. V lost 6 bases to trimming and J lost 3 bases; unmatched junction nucleotides: 12. This CDR3 region has 18 residues. CDR3 in amino acids: CASRPGLAGGFRVYEQYF. Written as DNA, the CDR3 is TGTGCCAGCAGACCGGGACTAGCGGGAGGTTTTCGCGTCTACGAGCAGTACTTC.

As for this clonotype: The junction departs from germline at one end; a sequencing error may be responsible. The chain is built from TRBV12-3 or TRBV12-4 and TRBJ2-5, with 7 bases that match TRBD2. The CDR3 has 12 residues. CDR3 sequence: CASTLGGETQCF. DNA for the CDR3: TGTGCCAGCACCCTGGGGGGGGAGACCCAGTGCTTC.

The genes are TRBV10-3 and TRBJ2-1; 12 nucleotides agree with TRBD1. Trimming took 3 bases from V and 8 from J; bases not matched to a gene: 5. Germline V gene data show CDR1 as ENHRY and CDR2 as SYGVKD. This CDR3 is 15 amino acids long. For the CDR3, the DNA is TGTGCCATCAGTGACCGGGACAGGGGGCTGGATGAGCAGTTCTTC. It yields the protein CAISDRDRGLDEQFF.

This clonotype was seen more than once but under ten times. The chain uses TRBV6-2 or TRBV6-3 and TRBJ2-3, with D uncertain. V was clipped by 0 bases and J by 8 bases, with 6 bases between them. The CDR3 covers 12 residues. Germline-derived CDR1 and CDR2 are MNHEY and SVGEGT. Here the CDR3 reads CASSYSAPTQYF. CDR3 nucleotide sequence: TGTGCCAGCAGTTACTCCGCCCCTACGCAGTATTTT.

The rearrangement links TRBV7-3 to TRBJ2-3; D may match TRBD1 or TRBD2 (6 bases each). CDR3 size: 14 residues. Germline-derived CDR1 and CDR2 are SGHTA and FQGTGA. V was pared by 5 bases and J by 5 bases, with 14 bases between. CDR3 nucleotide sequence: TGTGCCAGCAGCCGGGGGCGCCCCAGAGATACGCAGTATTTT. Translating gives CASSRGRPRDTQYF. The complete variable domain, with remaining parts taken from reference TRBV7-3 and TRBJ2-3, reads GAGVSQTPSNKVTEKGKYVELRCDPISGHTALYWYRQSLGQGPEFLIYFQGTGAADDSGLPNDRFFAVRPEGSVSTLKIQRTERGDSAVYLCASSRGRPRDTQYFGPGTRLTVL.